One T cell receptor beta chain is described in this entry. Its antigen is currently unknown. The record originates from a study of cytomegalovirus exposure and HLA in healthy donors. Broader study findings: Rarity characterized most TCR sequences, yet some public TCRs appeared in many donors. One later analysis, an examination of the 100 to 150 validation repertoires, found that first-cohort TCR clusters tended to co-occur in them.

TCRdb keeps only in-frame clones here, not all; method: immunoSEQ multiplex PCR. The table records around 150,000 clones, roughly 79% of them present only once. The sequencing sample was made of PBMCs. The sequence came from a man between 25 and 39 years old in good health and CMV-seropositive.

The DNA for the CDR3 is TGTGCCAGCAGCTTTAGGACAGGGGGCACTGAAGCTTTCTTT. Its protein is CASSFRTGGTEAFF. The chain recombines TRBV5-6 with TRBJ1-1, with TRBD1 matching over 10 bases. The J segment lost 4 bases and the V segment lost 2 bases, leaving 2 bases of the junction unmatched. The CDR3 has 14 amino acids. CDR1 and CDR2 (germline): SGHDT, YYEEEE.